This entry lists 15 T cell receptor beta chains sequenced from one sample in a study of blood T cell repertoires in COVID-19. The protocol was immunoSEQ multiplex PCR, while the TCRdb copy is restricted to in-frame clones and leaves out a portion. The table lists about 100,000 clones, about 89% of them singletons. Sequenced: peripheral blood. The receptor set was obtained from a man aged 45 to 65 with active COVID-19.

The chain is built from TRBV28 and TRBJ1-2, with a possible D match to TRBD1 (6 bases). The CDR3 totals 15 residues. Trimming left V 8 bases short and J 0 bases short, with 16 bases between. Germline V lookup: CDR1 MDHEN, CDR2 SYDVKM. CDR3 coding DNA: TGTGCCAGCGCTGGACAGACAGCCGCTAACTATGGCTACACCTTC. Its translation is CASAGQTAANYGYTF.

The chain has TRBV6-2 or TRBV6-3 and TRBJ2-7; 12 nucleotides line up with TRBD2. The germline CDR1 and CDR2 sequences are MNHEY and SVGEGT. V was clipped by 4 bases and J by 0 bases; unmatched bases: 7. The CDR3 extends over 17 amino acids. The CDR3 sequence is CASSSSGRALSSYEQYV. CDR3 DNA sequence: TGTGCCAGCAGTTCTAGCGGGAGGGCCCTGAGCTCCTACGAGCAGTACGTC.

J is TRBJ1-1 and V is TRBV19; 7 bases map to TRBD1. J gave up 1 base and V 9 bases, and 5 bases lay outside the gene matches. Germline lookup yields CDR1 LNHDA and CDR2 SQIVND (reference sequence). The CDR3 loop spans 13 amino acids. The CDR3 sequence: CASRQGRNTEAFF. In DNA form, the CDR3 reads TGTGCCAGCCGACAGGGACGGAACACTGAAGCTTTCTTT.

This clone was detected only a few times. The gene calls are TRBV11-2 and TRBJ1-5; a weak D match, TRBD1 (5 bases). The ends were cut back, 1 base at V and 3 bases at J, with 7 bases in the middle. The CDR3 spans 14 residues. Looked up from germline, CDR1 is SGHAT and CDR2 is FQNNGV. In nucleotides, the CDR3 is TGTGCCAGCAGCTTAGGACAGTTCAATCAGCCCCAGCATTTT. Translating gives CASSLGQFNQPQHF.

The chain joins TRBV9 to TRBJ1-4; D is unresolved. CDR3 length equals 18 residues. Trimming removed 3 bases from V and 0 bases from J, with 18 bases in between. Germline V gene sequence: CDR1 SGDLS, CDR2 YYNGEE. The DNA for the CDR3 is TGTGCCAGCAGCGACTCCCCCCCGACACCGACAACTAATGAAAAACTGTTTTTT. Protein: CASSDSPPTPTTNEKLFF.

The chain uses TRBV25-1 and TRBJ1-2; 7 bases agree with TRBD1. CDR1 is MGHDK, CDR2 SYGVNS, per germline. This CDR3 comprises 13 residues. V trimming: 4 bases; J trimming: 8 bases; junction bases outside the gene matches: 7. The CDR3 protein is CASSVTGRRGYTF. CDR3 coding DNA: TGTGCCAGCAGTGTGACAGGGCGTCGGGGCTACACCTTC.

The V call is TRBV2, the J call TRBJ2-2; D is perhaps TRBD1 (5 bases). From germline, CDR1 is SNHLY and CDR2 FYNNEI. The V gene lost 11 bases and the J gene lost 0 bases, with 13 bases spanning the gap. CDR3 size: 14 residues. CDR3 DNA sequence: TGTGCCGTCGGAGTAGGGGCGAACACCGGGGAGCTGTTTTTT. Amino acid sequence: CAVGVGANTGELFF. Variable domain in full (rest from reference TRBV2 and TRBJ2-2): EPEVTQTPSHQVTQMGQEVILRCVPISNHLYFYWYRQILGQKVEFLVSFYNNEISEKSEIFDDQFSVERPDGSNFTLKIRSTKLEDSAMYFCAVGVGANTGELFFGEGSRLTVL.

J is TRBJ2-5 and V is TRBV11-3; TRBD1 might be the D (6 bases). From germline, CDR1 is SGHNT and CDR2 YENEEA. The CDR3 loop spans 14 amino acids. Trimming removed 4 bases at V and 4 bases at J, with 13 bases between. In DNA, the CDR3 is TGTGCCAGCAGCTCCCCATGGGGGCGAGAGACCCAGTACTTC. Its translation: CASSSPWGRETQYF.

This clone was picked up one time. The V gene is TRBV18, the J gene TRBJ2-5; TRBD1 matches 8 bases. With 4 bases clipped from V and 5 bases from J, the junction kept 3 bases outside the gene matches. CDR3 length: 13 amino acids. In germline, CDR1 is KGHSH, CDR2 LQKENI. The CDR3 DNA sequence: TGTGCCAGCTCACTCGGACAGGGTGAGACCCAGTACTTC. This codes for CASSLGQGETQYF.

The V and J genes are TRBV6-1 and TRBJ2-2, with D uncertain. Germline V CDR1 and CDR2: MNHNS, SASEGT. Trimming pared 6 bases from V and 1 base from J, leaving 6 bases between. This CDR3 is 13 amino acids long. The CDR3 DNA reads as TGTGCCAGCAGGGGCGTGAACACCGGGGAGCTGTTTTTT. Amino acids: CASRGVNTGELFF.

The rearrangement uses TRBV28 and TRBJ2-7; no clear D gene. CDR1 and CDR2 (germline): MDHEN, SYDVKM. The CDR3 consists of 15 residues. Trimming shortened V by 1 base and J by 3 bases, and 13 bases separated the two germline ends. The CDR3 protein is CASSLYYSRSYEQYV. The CDR3 nucleotides read TGTGCCAGCAGTTTATATTACAGCAGAAGCTACGAGCAGTACGTC.

CDR3 sequence reads: CASSAGQYNSPLHF. The DNA for the CDR3 is TGTGCCAGCAGCGCGGGACAGTATAATTCACCCCTCCACTTT. The V call is TRBV6-5, the J call TRBJ1-6; 7 bases are a match to TRBD1. V lost 6 bases to trimming and J lost 4 bases; unmatched junction nucleotides: 3. The CDR3 sequence is 14 residues long. Germline lookup yields CDR1 MNHEY and CDR2 SVGAGI.

This chain links TRBV6-6 with TRBJ1-4, with no clear D. Between the trimmed V and J ends, which lost 4 bases and 8 bases, there was a span of 11 bases. Looked up from germline, CDR1 is MNHNY and CDR2 is SVGAGI (reference sequence). The CDR3 spans 13 residues. CDR3 residues: CASSFRGEEKLFF. CDR3 sequence (DNA): TGTGCCAGCAGTTTCCGCGGGGAGGAAAAACTGTTTTTT.

The CDR3 region is CASSIGALSSGANVLTF. CDR3 in DNA: TGTGCCAGTAGTATAGGGGCACTCAGCTCTGGGGCCAACGTCCTGACTTTC. V and J are TRBV19 and TRBJ2-6; no firm D call. With 1 base removed from V and 0 bases from J, the gap between germline ends came to 10 bases. This CDR3 region has 17 residues. The V gene's germline CDR1 is LNHDA and CDR2 SQIVND (reference sequence).

The chain uses TRBV11-3 and TRBJ2-3; 15 bases align to TRBD2. In germline, CDR1 is SGHNT, CDR2 YENEEA. CDR3 length equals 17 residues. The V gene end was trimmed by 8 bases and the J gene end by 4 bases; junction bases not matched to a gene: 10. The CDR3 DNA reads as TGTGCCAGCGGTCAACCGGGACTAGCGGGGGGAGCAGATACGCAGTATTTT. Protein product: CASGQPGLAGGADTQYF.